This TCR beta chain emerged from a study of radiotherapy plus CTLA-4 blockade in lung cancer. Whole-study context: Roughly a sixth of enrolled patients responded objectively, and roughly 30% had disease control.

The study, taken as a whole, reports: The study found tumor-derived TCR clones expanded in blood after radiotherapy plus ipilimumab.

With 4 bases removed from V and 1 base from J, the gap between germline ends came to 7 bases. The CDR3 length is 13 residues. Repertoires were generated with immunoSEQ multiplex PCR, while TCRdb's copy carries only in-frame clones and drops some. The sample has around 45,000 clones, around 77% seen once. As for this clone: Its antigen is currently unknown.

Focal radiation plus CTLA-4 blockade with ipilimumab was administered to patients who had chemo-refractory metastatic non-small-cell lung cancer. The receptor was derived from a human donor with non-small cell lung cancer who had stable disease on radiotherapy plus ipilimumab. Sequencing used peripheral blood, obtained from a patient treated with radiotherapy plus ipilimumab. V usage is TRBV23-1 and J usage is TRBJ1-1; D not certain. TRBV23-1 belongs to the ORF category, with a function that is uncertain. The CDR3 sequence: CASSLYSNTEAFF. The CDR3 DNA reads TGCGCCAGCAGTCTGTACTCGAACACTGAAGCTTTCTTT.